The rows below give T cell receptor beta chains drawn from one sample of a study of control samples from healthy donors and cancer patients. The data were produced by immunoSEQ multiplex PCR, yet TCRdb's version contains in-frame clones alone and is incomplete. The table includes approximately 150,000 clones, around nine tenths detected once. Sequenced material: blood. The receptor set was obtained from a young man in good health. The CDR3 runs from the conserved cysteine through the conserved F or W. The order of the fields is D gene, V gene, J gene, clone size, CDR3 DNA, CDR3 protein. D genes are given only for firm matches. Rows give clone size only sometimes, using once, few, many, or a class for an expanded clone.

-,TRBV2,TRBJ1-4,once,TGTGCCAGCAGAAACAGATCAACTAATGAAAAACTGTTTTTT,CASRNRSTNEKLFF
TRBD1,TRBV18,TRBJ1-2,-,TGTGCCAGCTCACCAGCGAGGGGGCCTAGCTATGGCTACACCTTC,CASSPARGPSYGYTF
-,TRBV6-5,TRBJ2-7,-,TGTGCCAGCAGTTACTCCCCTACGAAGGCCTCCTACGAGCAGTACTTC,CASSYSPTKASYEQYF
TRBD2,TRBV29-1,TRBJ2-1,-,TGCAGCGTCCCGGGGGGGATGAATGAGCAGTTCTTC,CSVPGGMNEQFF
TRBD2,TRBV7-9,TRBJ2-5,-,TGTGCCAGCGGTCAGCGGGGCTGGGAGACCCAGTACTTC,CASGQRGWETQYF
TRBD1,TRBV9,TRBJ2-7,-,TGTGCCAGCAGCGGGACAGGGGTCGAGCAGTACTTC,CASSGTGVEQYF
-,TRBV5-1,TRBJ2-7,-,TGCGCCAGCAGCTTGGATGGGGGCCTCTCCTACGAGCAGTACTTC,CASSLDGGLSYEQYF
-,TRBV3-1/TRBV3-2,TRBJ2-7,-,TGTGCCAGCAGCCAAGGACTTGCGATCAGCTCCTACGAGCAGTACTTC,CASSQGLAISSYEQYF
-,TRBV14,TRBJ1-2,-,TGTGCCAGCAGCCAAGATCGGTTCAGGGTCGACTATGGCTACACCTTC,CASSQDRFRVDYGYTF
TRBD1,TRBV19,TRBJ1-2,-,TGTGCCAGTAGTTGGGGACAGGGCTATGGCTACACCTTC,CASSWGQGYGYTF
TRBD1,TRBV7-6,TRBJ2-3,-,TGTGCCAGCAGCCCTTACCAGGGGGTTGGAGCAGATACGCAGTATTTT,CASSPYQGVGADTQYF
-,TRBV7-2,TRBJ2-1,once,TGTGCCAGCAGTCTCAGGCGCGAGCAGTTCTTC,CASSLRREQFF
-,TRBV7-9,TRBJ2-7,-,TGTGCCAGCACCTTCTCTAGGGAGGACGAGCAGTACTTC,CASTFSREDEQYF
TRBD1,TRBV5-4,TRBJ1-1,-,TGTGCCAGCAGCTTGGCGGAGGGGGCAACTGAAGCTTTCTTT,CASSLAEGATEAFF
-,TRBV9,TRBJ2-3,-,TGTGCCAGCAGCGTTGGCAGTGGCGCGACAGATACGCAGTATTTT,CASSVGSGATDTQYF
TRBD2,TRBV5-4,TRBJ2-3,-,TGTGCCAGCAGCTTGCCTAGCGGGGAAAGCACAGATACGCAGTATTTT,CASSLPSGESTDTQYF
-,TRBV14,TRBJ2-7,-,TGTGCCAGCAGCCAATTTCGAGGATACGAGCAGTACTTC,CASSQFRGYEQYF
-,TRBV6-5,TRBJ2-6,few,TGTGCCAGCCACCACGGGGGCTCTGGGGCCAACGTCCTGACTTTC,CASHHGGSGANVLTF
-,TRBV10-3,TRBJ1-1,-,TGTGCCATCAGTGACAGGGGCGCGAATGAGGGAGCTTTCTTT,CAISDRGANEGAFF
-,TRBV7-9,TRBJ1-2,few,TGTGCCAGCAGCTTCGGGATAGGCTATGGCTACACCTTC,CASSFGIGYGYTF
TRBD2,TRBV19,TRBJ2-5,-,TGTGCCAGTAGTGGAGACGGGGGGGCACAAGAGACCCAGTACTTC,CASSGDGGAQETQYF
TRBD2,TRBV29-1,TRBJ2-2,once,TGCAGCGTTCCTGGACTAGCGGGGGGACAGAACACCGGGGAGCTGTTTTTT,CSVPGLAGGQNTGELFF
TRBD1,TRBV19,TRBJ1-5,few,TGTGCCAGTAGGATGGACAGGGGAAATCAGCCCCAGCATTTT,CASRMDRGNQPQHF
-,TRBV6-2/TRBV6-3,TRBJ2-2,-,TGTGCCAGCAGTTACAGGGAGAACACCGGGGAGCTGTTTTTT,CASSYRENTGELFF
-,TRBV4-3,TRBJ1-3,-,TGCGCCAGCAGCCAACGGACTGGAAACACCATATATTTT,CASSQRTGNTIYF
-,TRBV21-1,TRBJ1-4,-,TGTGCCAGCAGCTCCCCCCTGGGGGGAAACAATGAAAAACTGTTTTTT,CASSSPLGGNNEKLFF
-,TRBV27,TRBJ2-3,once,TGTGCCAGCAGTTTAGTGGGGGGGCTCTCAGATACGCAGTATTTT,CASSLVGGLSDTQYF
-,TRBV5-5,TRBJ1-1,-,TGTGCCAGCAGCTGGACCGCCTTGAACACTGAAGCTTTCTTT,CASSWTALNTEAFF
-,TRBV9,TRBJ1-2,-,TGTGCCAGCAGCGTGGAGGGAGGCTATGGCTACACCTTC,CASSVEGGYGYTF
-,TRBV27,TRBJ2-5,-,TGTGCCAGCAGTTTAAATGAGGAAGAGACCCAGTACTTC,CASSLNEEETQYF
-,TRBV7-6,TRBJ2-1,-,TGTGCCAGCGGGTTCCGTAGGGGGGCCACCTACAATGAGCAGTTCTTC,CASGFRRGATYNEQFF
-,TRBV7-2,TRBJ1-5,-,TGTGCCAGCAGCCCGAGAGCAGGTCAGCCCCAGCATTTT,CASSPRAGQPQHF
-,TRBV7-8,TRBJ2-4,-,TGTGCCAGCAGCTTTTTCGGCGGCATTCAGTACTTC,CASSFFGGIQYF
-,TRBV11-2,TRBJ1-2,-,TGTGCCAGCAGCTTTTCGGGGGGCTATGGCTACACCTTC,CASSFSGGYGYTF
TRBD1,TRBV4-3,TRBJ1-2,once,TGCGCCAGCAGCCAAGATGTTATCAGGGGGCCCTACACCTTC,CASSQDVIRGPYTF
-,TRBV11-3,TRBJ2-7,-,TGTGCCAGCAGCTTAGGGTCAAGGGGAGCCTACGAGCAGTACTTC,CASSLGSRGAYEQYF
-,TRBV15,TRBJ1-5,-,TGTGCCACCAGCGGGGGACGGACGATCAATCAGCCCCAGCATTTT,CATSGGRTINQPQHF
TRBD2,TRBV19,TRBJ2-3,-,TGTGCCAGTAGTATTGGTGGGACTAGCGGGGAGACAGATACGCAGTATTTT,CASSIGGTSGETDTQYF
-,TRBV4-2,TRBJ2-1,few,TGTGCCAGCAGCCAAGACTCCAGGGGGGACAATGAGCAGTTCTTC,CASSQDSRGDNEQFF
TRBD1,TRBV18,TRBJ1-2,-,TGTGCCAGCTCAACAGGGGTGAACTATGGCTACACCTTC,CASSTGVNYGYTF
TRBD2,TRBV3-1/TRBV3-2,TRBJ2-1,few,TGTGCCAGCAGCTTAAGTGCGGGGGACGTGTACAATGAGCAGTTCTTC,CASSLSAGDVYNEQFF
-,TRBV2,TRBJ2-1,-,TGTGCCAGCAGCGGCAATGAGCAGTTCTTC,CASSGNEQFF
TRBD1,TRBV28,TRBJ1-2,-,TGTGCCAGCAGGAAGACAGGGAACTATGGCTACACCTTC,CASRKTGNYGYTF
-,TRBV18,TRBJ1-3,-,TGTGCCAGCTCACCAGATCGCGTCCGACTCTCTGGAAACACCATATATTTT,CASSPDRVRLSGNTIYF
TRBD1,TRBV18,TRBJ2-2,-,TGTGCCAGCTCCCCGGGACAGACGAACACCGGGGAGCTGTTTTTT,CASSPGQTNTGELFF
-,TRBV6-5,TRBJ2-7,once,TGTGCCAGCAGTCCGGGACGGGATACCTACGAGCAGTACTTC,CASSPGRDTYEQYF
-,TRBV3-1/TRBV3-2,TRBJ1-1,-,TGTGCCAGCAGTGGCTGTTCTGAAGCTTTCTTT,CASSGCSEAFF
-,TRBV5-1,TRBJ2-7,few,TGCGCCAGCAGCTTGGCCGTGGGCGAGCAGTACTTC,CASSLAVGEQYF
TRBD2,TRBV6-4,TRBJ2-1,-,TGTGCCAGCAGTGACTCTACAGCGGGGGAATACAATGAGCAGTTCTTC,CASSDSTAGEYNEQFF
TRBD1,TRBV5-5,TRBJ2-5,-,TGTGCCAGCAGCTTCGGACAGGGAGAGACCCAGTACTTC,CASSFGQGETQYF
-,TRBV6-5,TRBJ1-4,-,TGTGCCAGCAGTTACAGGACGGATGAAAAACTGTTTTTT,CASSYRTDEKLFF
-,TRBV7-2,TRBJ1-2,once,TGTGCCAGCAGCTTAGGGGAGTTTTTCTATGGCTACACCTTC,CASSLGEFFYGYTF
-,TRBV4-2,TRBJ2-3,-,TGTGCCAGCAGCCAGGCGCAAGGGGGGGCAGATACGCAGTATTTT,CASSQAQGGADTQYF
TRBD2,TRBV7-3,TRBJ2-1,-,TGTGCCAGCAGCTTAGCCGGGGGGGCCGGTGAGCAGTTCTTC,CASSLAGGAGEQFF
TRBD2,TRBV11-3,TRBJ2-3,-,TGTGCCAGCAGCTTAAACGGGGGGGTAACAGATACGCAGTATTTT,CASSLNGGVTDTQYF
-,TRBV6-5,TRBJ2-4,-,TGTGCCAGCGTGGGGGTTAAGGCCAAAAACATTCAGTACTTC,CASVGVKAKNIQYF
-,TRBV7-6,TRBJ1-3,-,TGTGCCAGCAGCCCCACCTCAGGGGTTGGAGGAAACACCATATATTTT,CASSPTSGVGGNTIYF
-,TRBV12-3/TRBV12-4,TRBJ2-7,-,TGTGCCAGCAGCGGGGGCCAAGCCTACGAGCAGTACTTC,CASSGGQAYEQYF
TRBD1,TRBV6-2/TRBV6-3,TRBJ1-5,-,TGTGCCAGCAGCCTACCCCCGACAGGGCGCTTCCCCATTTATAGCAATCAGCCCCAGCATTTT,CASSLPPTGRFPIYSNQPQHF